Below are 16 T cell receptor beta chains sequenced from a single sample in a study of T cells in Graves' hyperthyroidism and ophthalmopathy. TCR beta CDR3 region amplification was performed from RNA transcripts. HTBI primers drove first-round RT-PCR of the TCR CDR3. TCRdb reprocessed the multiplex PCR reads with MiXCR, giving one entry per CDR3 protein. The sample comprises 370,000 or so distinct CDR3 sequences, roughly 14% of which are singletons, and about a fifth rests with the top ten. The source material was blood. These receptors were collected from a man aged 25 to 45 with Graves' hyperthyroidism that later progressed to Graves' ophthalmopathy.

This chain connects TRBV9 to TRBJ1-4; TRBD1 matches at 8 bases. V shed 5 bases and J 2 bases; nucleotides not matched to a gene: 23. Germline CDR1 and CDR2: SGDLS and YYNGEE. The length of the CDR3 is 21 residues. In DNA form, the CDR3 reads TGTGCCAGCAGACTAACCCGCAATCTCGCAGGGGGCTTCTGCACTAATGAAAAACTGTTTTTT. It translates to CASRLTRNLAGGFCTNEKLFF.

This clonotype was recorded at least ten times. The chain uses TRBV6-1 and TRBJ1-5; D remains unclear. This CDR3 spans 13 amino acids. Germline V lookup: CDR1 MNHNS, CDR2 SASEGT. With 6 bases removed from V and 5 bases from J, the gap between germline ends came to 11 bases. This CDR3 reads CASSLWRDQPQHF. CDR3 nucleotide sequence: TGTGCCAGCAGCCTTTGGCGCGATCAGCCCCAGCATTTT.

The J gene is TRBJ2-3, the V gene TRBV20-1; perhaps TRBD1 as D (6 bases). The V end lost 3 bases, the J end lost 2 bases, and 15 bases lay between the germline ends. Germline V gene lookup returns CDR1 DFQATT and CDR2 SNEGSKA (reference sequence). The CDR3 extends over 15 amino acids. Here the CDR3 reads CSASPFGQNTDTQYF. CDR3 coding DNA: TGCAGTGCTAGCCCTTTTGGACAGAACACAGATACGCAGTATTTT.

This clonotype occurred many times. The rearrangement links TRBV5-1 to TRBJ2-1; 7 nucleotides match TRBD1. CDR1 SGHRS and CDR2 YFSETQ come from the germline V gene. The CDR3 is 15 residues long. Trimming cost V 2 bases and J 2 bases; bases outside gene matches: 4. The CDR3, as DNA: TGCGCCAGCAGCTTACAGGGACAGCCCTACAATGAGCAGTTCTTC. It is translated as CASSLQGQPYNEQFF.

There are a few counts of this clonotype. The genes are TRBV6-1 and TRBJ1-2; possible D gene TRBD1, 5 bases. The CDR3 consists of 12 residues. V lost 7 bases and J 7 bases, leaving 13 bases between the germline ends. The V gene's germline CDR1 is MNHNS and CDR2 SASEGT. DNA for the CDR3: TGTGCCAGCACCAATAGGGGCTCTGGCTACACCTTC. This sequence encodes CASTNRGSGYTF.

This clonotype was seen a few times. The CDR3 is CASSLGLRGPSTDTQYF. The DNA of the CDR3 is TGTGCCAGCAGCTTAGGCCTACGGGGTCCTAGCACAGATACGCAGTATTTT. This sequence joins TRBV7-3 and TRBJ2-3; a possible D gene is TRBD2 (5 bases). Per germline, CDR1 SGHTA and CDR2 FQGTGA. CDR3 length equals 17 residues. V gave up 2 bases and J gave up 0 bases, with 15 bases separating them.

This clonotype was seen repeatedly, ten times or more. CDR3 loop: CATSDRDSSNQPQHF. In DNA, the CDR3 is TGTGCCACCAGTGATCGGGACAGTAGCAATCAGCCCCAGCATTTT. The chain is built from TRBV24-1 and TRBJ1-5; 7 bases fit TRBD1. V trimming: 3 bases; J trimming: 0 bases; junction bases outside the gene matches: 1. Germline loops: CDR1 KGHDR, CDR2 SFDVKD. The CDR3 consists of 15 residues.

This clonotype occurred many times. The chain uses TRBV11-2 and TRBJ2-5, with a tentative D call TRBD1 (5 bases). Trimming took off 6 bases at V and 4 bases at J, with 15 bases between the two ends. This CDR3 comprises 14 residues. Per germline, CDR1 SGHAT and CDR2 FQNNGV. For the CDR3, the DNA is TGTGCCAGCAGTTCTCCCTCCAGGGCAGAGACCCAGTACTTC. It specifies CASSSPSRAETQYF.

In its sample, this clonotype was seen many times. The chain couples TRBV6-1 to TRBJ1-6; D remains ambiguous. CDR3 size: 13 residues. Germline V gives CDR1 MNHNS, CDR2 SASEGT. V lost 2 bases to trimming and J lost 8 bases, with 7 bases between them. The CDR3 region is CASSERWDSPLHF. Written as DNA, the CDR3 is TGTGCCAGCAGTGAAAGATGGGATTCACCCCTCCACTTT.

This clonotype was counted at least ten times. The CDR3 DNA reads TGTGCCAGCAGTTTATCCCAGGGAGGGGAAAAACTGTTTTTT. This encodes CASSLSQGGEKLFF. This sequence joins TRBV28 and TRBJ1-4; a weak D match, TRBD1 (5 bases). CDR3 length: 14 amino acids. CDR1 and CDR2 from the germline V gene are MDHEN and SYDVKM. Between the trimmed V and J ends, which lost 1 base and 8 bases, there was a span of 11 bases.

The V call is TRBV28, the J call TRBJ2-7, with TRBD1 as a possible D gene (6 bases). This CDR3 contains 14 residues. V dropped 5 bases and J dropped 2 bases, with 13 bases sitting between them. Germline-derived CDR1 and CDR2 are MDHEN and SYDVKM. This chain's CDR3 is CASSIPHRAYEQYF. In nucleotides, the CDR3 is TGTGCCAGCAGTATCCCTCACAGGGCCTACGAGCAGTACTTC. Variable domain in full (rest from reference TRBV28 and TRBJ2-7): DVKVTQSSRYLVKRTGEKVFLECVQDMDHENMFWYRQDPGLGLRLIYFSYDVKMKEKGDIPEGYSVSREKKERFSLILESASTNQTSMYLCASSIPHRAYEQYFGPGTRLTVT.

The chain is built from TRBV6-1 and TRBJ1-5; 7 positions match TRBD1. The J segment lost 3 bases and the V segment lost 7 bases, leaving 12 bases of the junction unmatched. This CDR3 region has 16 residues. CDR1 is MNHNS, CDR2 SASEGT, per germline. The CDR3 sequence is CASTTPDRRFNQPQHF. The CDR3 region has the DNA TGTGCCAGCACCACCCCGGACAGGAGATTCAATCAGCCCCAGCATTTT.

This clonotype has just a few counts. This chain joins TRBV19 and TRBJ2-7; 7 bases line up with TRBD1. Germline-derived CDR1 and CDR2 are LNHDA and SQIVND (reference sequence). The V and J ends lost 5 bases and 6 bases, in that order; junction bases with no gene match: 10. The CDR3 sequence is 14 residues long. CDR3 region: CASSPGTVSGEQYF. CDR3 nucleotide sequence: TGTGCCAGTAGTCCAGGGACAGTTTCTGGCGAGCAGTACTTC.

Ten or more counts support this clonotype. The rearrangement links TRBV27 to TRBJ1-4; D may be TRBD1 (6 bases). Trimming took 5 bases from V and 0 from J, leaving 19 bases between them. CDR1 MNHEY and CDR2 SMNVEV come from the germline V gene (reference sequence). The CDR3 totals 18 residues. The CDR3 coding sequence is TGTGCCAGCAGTCCCAGGACAGTCTCCCTTGCAACTAATGAAAAACTGTTTTTT. This translates into CASSPRTVSLATNEKLFF.

This clonotype was detected many times. This sequence joins TRBV5-1 and TRBJ1-5; 8 bases are a match to TRBD1. Germline V lookup: CDR1 SGHRS, CDR2 YFSETQ. Losses at the gene ends were 3 bases for V and 6 bases for J; bases not matched to a gene: 5. CDR3 length: 14 residues. CDR3 protein: CASSSTGAGQPQHF. The CDR3 DNA is TGCGCCAGCAGCTCGACAGGGGCCGGTCAGCCCCAGCATTTT.

This clonotype came up many times. The rearrangement uses TRBV3-1 and TRBJ1-5; TRBD1 matches 8 bases. After removal of 4 bases from V and 0 bases from J, the junction contained 8 bases not matched to a gene. Per the germline V gene, CDR1 is LGHDT and CDR2 is YNNKEL (reference sequence). The CDR3 spans 17 residues. CDR3 loop: CASSPGGTGNSNQPQHF. CDR3 sequence (DNA): TGTGCCAGCAGCCCTGGGGGGACAGGCAATAGCAATCAGCCCCAGCATTTT. Full variable domain (rest looked up from reference TRBV3-1 and TRBJ1-5): DTAVSQTPKYLVTQMGNDKSIKCEQNLGHDTMYWYKQDSKKFLKIMFSYNNKELIINETVPNRFSPKSPDKAHLNLHINSLELGDSAVYFCASSPGGTGNSNQPQHFGDGTRLSIL.